A single T cell receptor beta chain is shown here with its context. The sample originates from a study of blood T cell repertoires in COVID-19. About the study: Samples of COVID-19 (acute and convalescent) were obtained from the United States, Italy and Spain. PBMCs, B-cell-depleted T cells, or T cells provided the cDNA or gDNA that made up the material.

As processed by the authors: Nucleated cell counts were estimated from reference gene primer amplification. The method was immunoSEQ multiplex PCR; TCRdb's version includes in-frame clones alone and lacks a portion of them. V and J calls and clone size are as listed in that table; D and trimming were resolved from the DNA. The sample yields 150,000 to 200,000 clones, 82% seen once. Material for sequencing was peripheral blood. The sequence came from a woman in her seventies with acute or convalescent COVID-19.

The CDR3 is CASSPGTGIAVHNEQFF. DNA for the CDR3: TGTGCCAGCAGCCCCGGGACAGGGATTGCAGTTCACAATGAGCAGTTCTTC. This chain links TRBV11-3 with TRBJ2-1; 9 bases align to TRBD1. CDR3 size: 17 residues. Germline values: CDR1 SGHNT, CDR2 YENEEA. Trimming removed 5 bases from V and 5 bases from J; junction bases left unmatched: 13.